What follows are 14 T cell receptor beta chains derived from one specimen sequenced in a study of blood T cell repertoires in COVID-19. Data came from immunoSEQ multiplex PCR; TCRdb stores just in-frame clones and leaves some out. This table holds 200,000 to 300,000 clones, more than 85% found once. Specimen: peripheral blood. The receptors were sampled from a person aged 18 to 30 with COVID-19, enrolled during active disease.

The chain joins TRBV7-9 to TRBJ2-7; possibly TRBD1 for D (6 bases). Trimming left V 5 bases short and J 2 bases short, with 16 bases between. Germline CDR1 SEHNR, CDR2 FQNEAQ (reference sequence). The CDR3 extends over 15 amino acids. CDR3 in DNA: TGTGCCAGCAGCCAAGCCGGGACAAGTACCTACGAGCAGTACTTC. Encoded protein: CASSQAGTSTYEQYF.

This clone was counted between two and nine times. V gene TRBV5-1 combines with J gene TRBJ1-2; D is unclear. The CDR3 spans 13 residues. The V and J ends lost 0 bases and 2 bases respectively, with 5 bases between them. The germline V gene encodes CDR1 SGHRS and CDR2 YFSETQ. In DNA, the CDR3 is TGCGCCAGCAGCTTGGACGGGAACTATGGCTACACCTTC. Translated, it gives CASSLDGNYGYTF.

This clone was observed a single time. The gene calls are TRBV30 and TRBJ1-1, with 8 bases fitting TRBD1. The CDR3 is 15 amino acids. Germline loops: CDR1 GTSNPN, CDR2 SVGIG (reference sequence). V was clipped by 2 bases and J by 0 bases; unmatched bases: 5. CDR3 sequence reads: CAWSRGDRLNTEAFF. The CDR3 nucleotides read TGTGCCTGGAGTAGGGGGGACAGGTTGAACACTGAAGCTTTCTTT.

This rearrangement joins TRBV11-2 to TRBJ2-5; possibly TRBD2 for D (5 bases). V shed 6 bases and J shed 5 bases, with 7 bases lying between them. The CDR3 is 11 residues long. Germline loops: CDR1 SGHAT, CDR2 FQNNGV. CDR3 loop: CASSPGETQYF. The DNA of the CDR3 is TGTGCCAGCAGTCCGGGGGAGACCCAGTACTTC.

The V call is TRBV3-1 (or the pseudogene TRBV3-2), the J call TRBJ2-3; 10 nucleotides agree with TRBD2. Germline assignment: CDR1 LGHDT and CDR2 YNNKEL (reference sequence). The CDR3 runs 18 residues. V shed 0 bases and J 2 bases; nucleotides not matched to a gene: 8. The CDR3 bases are TGTGCCAGCAGCCAAGAGACCTTACTAGCGGGGTACACAGATACGCAGTATTTT. This encodes CASSQETLLAGYTDTQYF.

The chain combines TRBV24-1 with TRBJ2-3, with 13 bases fitting TRBD2. With V trimmed by 9 bases and J by 4 bases, 6 bases remained unmatched. The CDR3 extends over 15 amino acids. Germline V gene lookup returns CDR1 KGHDR and CDR2 SFDVKD. CDR3 region: CATSPGLAGSDTQYF. Written as DNA, the CDR3 is TGTGCCACCTCACCGGGACTAGCGGGATCAGATACGCAGTATTTT.

The chain couples TRBV7-2 to TRBJ2-1, with TRBD2 identical over 9 bases. This CDR3 spans 19 amino acids. J was trimmed by 5 bases and V by 2 bases; bases with no gene match: 16. The germline CDR1 and CDR2 sequences are SGHTA and FQGNSA. The CDR3 loop reads CASSLLVSFGGRANNEQFF. In DNA, the CDR3 is TGTGCCAGCAGCTTATTGGTCTCGTTTGGCGGGAGGGCAAACAATGAGCAGTTCTTC.

The J gene is TRBJ1-2, the V gene TRBV5-4; no clear D. The CDR3 is made up of 12 amino acids. CDR1 and CDR2 from the germline V gene are SGHNT and YYREEE (reference sequence). V shed 0 bases and J shed 5 bases, with 5 bases lying between them. The CDR3, as DNA: TGTGCCAGCAGCTTGGCAGGTTATGGCTACACCTTC. Translated: CASSLAGYGYTF.

V gene TRBV7-9 combines with J gene TRBJ1-5, with D uncertain. Trimming removed 5 bases from V and 4 bases from J, with 9 bases in between. CDR1 and CDR2 (germline): SEHNR, FQNEAQ (reference sequence). The CDR3 spans 13 residues. For the CDR3, the DNA is TGTGCCAGCAGCAGGGCCGTGAATCAGCCCCAGCATTTT. Translation: CASSRAVNQPQHF.

This chain links TRBV3-1 (or the pseudogene TRBV3-2) with TRBJ1-2; D unresolved. This CDR3 spans 14 amino acids. Germline CDR1 reads LGHDT; CDR2 reads YNNKEL (reference sequence). V was shortened by 4 bases and J by 7 bases, with 16 bases between the two germline ends. Here the CDR3 reads CASSRPTGLGGYTF. The CDR3 DNA reads TGTGCCAGCAGCCGACCCACGGGGTTAGGTGGCTACACCTTC.

This chain connects TRBV6-4 to TRBJ2-3; 12 bases map to TRBD2. The trim removed 7 bases at V and 0 bases at J, leaving 2 bases unmatched. The CDR3 covers 15 residues. In germline, CDR1 is MRHNA, CDR2 SNTAGT. CDR3 nucleotides: TGTGCCAGCAAGGGACTAGCGGGCAGCACAGATACGCAGTATTTT. Translated, it gives CASKGLAGSTDTQYF.

The DNA for the CDR3 is TGTGCCTGGAGCGTGAGTCTAGGCTACACCTTC. It encodes CAWSVSLGYTF. This sequence joins TRBV30 and TRBJ1-2; D is uncertain. V lost 3 bases and J 8 bases, leaving 10 bases between the germline ends. The CDR3 is 11 amino acids. Germline lookup yields CDR1 GTSNPN and CDR2 SVGIG (reference sequence). The full variable domain, in which reference TRBV30 and TRBJ1-2 provide the parts outside the CDR3, is SQTIHQWPATLVQPVGSPLSLECTVEGTSNPNLYWYRQAAGRGLQLLFYSVGIGQISSEVPQNLSASRPQDRQFILSSKKLLLSDSGFYLCAWSVSLGYTFGSGTRLTVV.

V is TRBV11-2 and J is TRBJ2-3; weak D call: TRBD1 (5 bases). The V end was cut by 3 bases, the J end by 5 bases, with 6 bases between. The germline CDR1 and CDR2 sequences are SGHAT and FQNNGV. The CDR3 consists of 12 residues. The CDR3 region has the DNA TGTGCCAGCAGCTTTAGGGGAGATACGCAGTATTTT. This codes for CASSFRGDTQYF.

The chain carries TRBV5-4 and TRBJ2-3; weak D call: TRBD2 (6 bases). This CDR3 spans 16 amino acids. Germline V gene sequence: CDR1 SGHNT, CDR2 YYREEE (reference sequence). V lost 5 bases and J 2 bases, leaving 18 bases between the germline ends. Here the CDR3 reads CASRTGLGFLTDTQYF. The DNA for the CDR3 is TGTGCCAGCAGAACGGGACTCGGTTTTCTCACAGATACGCAGTATTTT.